This TCR beta chain was identified during a study of human T cells and chemical hapten exposure (dated by TCRdb to the early 2020s). Describing the broader study: Libraries were pooled for sequencing, and per-sample TCR yields varied mainly because of small differences in library volumes within the pool. This study followed changes in the peripheral blood TCR repertoire in vivo during primary and secondary sensitization of alopecia patients to the hapten diphenylcyclopropenone (DPC). Each blood RNA sample was used to sequence both TCR alpha and TCR beta chains.

Notes on this clonotype: Its antigen has not been determined. No base qualities exist here, and no much larger clone lies one base off it.

A distance of 6 bases separates the germline ends of V and J, which lose 0 bases and 4 bases respectively. Based on the germline V gene, the CDR1 and CDR2 sequences are MNHNS and SASEGT. The CDR3 contains 13 residues, cysteine and phenylalanine counted. The CDR3 DNA has 39 bases and is translated from base 1. The receptor library was made with 5' RACE. This sample was sequenced with an Illumina MiSeq. During library preparation, unique molecular identifiers were attached to individual cDNA molecules so that TCRs could be counted quantitatively and reproducibly. As for the authors' bioinformatics: A median of about 100,000 TCRs per sample was observed, with a range of about 20,000 to 750,000. V, J and CDR3 annotation of the TCR reads was carried out using the Decombinator software suite. For the PS versus PT1 abundance plots, all samples were subsampled to the same number of TCRs (28,000). Expanded TCRs were defined as absent before sensitization and observed at least eight times at the 2-week time point. TCRdb ran its own pipeline on the public reads, namely fastp trimming at Q25 and MiXCR clone calling, and kept in-frame beta chains. Rows are combined by CDR3 protein, so each entry shows the most common genes and DNA. TCRdb, not the authors, supplied the V and J calls. The table for this sample lists tens of thousands of distinct CDR3 sequences; approximately 15% of them were counted only once. The ten largest clones add up to under 7.5% of the sample.

Total RNA was isolated from unfractionated whole blood collected in Tempus Blood RNA tubes. About five healthy volunteers served as TCR sequencing controls and were bled at day 0, 2 weeks and 6 weeks. What the research found in general, with its limitations: The number of TCRs above 1 in 1000 frequency did not change with DPC sensitization; there was no evidence of global repertoire structure alterations. After repeated subsampling, the strength of the expansion versus patch-test correlation and the threshold at which it became significant changed.

This receptor was identified in a female donor in good health. The chain is encoded by TRBV6-1 joined to TRBJ2-5; TRBD2 is perhaps the D gene, given 5 matching bases. The bases read TGTGCCAGCAGTGAAGCCGGGGTAGAGACCCAGTACTTC. Its protein reads: CASSEAGVETQYF.